The 10 T cell receptor beta chains below all came from one sample that was sequenced in a study of cytomegalovirus exposure and HLA in healthy donors. PCR was performed using 60 Vbeta and 13 Jbeta primers. Generated by immunoSEQ multiplex PCR, the TCRdb table keeps only in-frame clones and is missing some. Counted here are around 150,000 clones, 70% to 80% occurring once; the ten biggest clones make up approximately 4%. The sequencing input was PBMCs. The receptor source for this set is a man aged 18 to 30 in good health and CMV-seronegative.

The genes are TRBV6-1 and TRBJ1-4, with 10 bases that match TRBD1. The V gene end was trimmed by 3 bases and the J gene end by 5 bases; junction bases not matched to a gene: 3. The CDR3 is made up of 15 amino acids. CDR1 is MNHNS and CDR2 is SASEGT in the germline V gene. In nucleotides, the CDR3 is TGTGCCAGCAGTGACTCGGGACAGGGGAATGAAAAACTGTTTTTT. It specifies CASSDSGQGNEKLFF.

The chain links TRBV7-9 to TRBJ2-1, with 7 nucleotides matching TRBD2. The CDR3 loop spans 14 amino acids. Germline CDR1 SEHNR, CDR2 FQNEAQ (reference sequence). The junction had 19 bases not matched to a gene; V was cut back by 8 bases and J by 15 bases. DNA for the CDR3: TGTGCCAGCTCTTTAACCGCGGGTGCGGGAGATCCGTTCTTC. The encoded protein is CASSLTAGAGDPFF.

The chain uses TRBV15 and TRBJ2-7, with 8 bases fitting TRBD1. Unmatched junction bases numbered 5, after V lost 1 base and J lost 6 bases. The CDR3 loop spans 14 amino acids. Germline loops: CDR1 LNHNV, CDR2 YYDKDF (reference sequence). The CDR3: CATSRVTGGGEQYF. Written as DNA, the CDR3 is TGTGCCACCAGCAGAGTTACAGGGGGAGGCGAGCAGTACTTC.

The V gene is TRBV29-1, the J gene TRBJ2-7; D call uncertain. The germline V gene encodes CDR1 SQVTM and CDR2 ANQGSEA. The ends were cut back, 3 bases at V and 3 bases at J, with 9 bases in the middle. The CDR3 totals 12 residues. DNA of the CDR3: TGCAGCGTTGAGGCGGAAGACTACGAGCAGTACTTC. Translated, it gives CSVEAEDYEQYF.

The chain couples TRBV19 to TRBJ2-3; D is perhaps TRBD2 (7 bases). The V gene lost 4 bases and the J gene lost 2 bases, with 13 bases spanning the gap. The CDR3 loop spans 15 amino acids. Germline CDR1 and CDR2: LNHDA and SQIVND (reference sequence). The CDR3 DNA reads as TGTGCCAGTAGTAGTTCGGGGGGCTTCACAGATACGCAGTATTTT. Translation: CASSSSGGFTDTQYF.

In its sample, this clone was seen a few times. V is TRBV30 and J is TRBJ2-5; 7 bases map to TRBD2. The J call may be mistaken, given a closer DNA end match to TRBJ2-7. CDR1 and CDR2 from the germline V gene are GTSNPN and SVGIG (reference sequence). The CDR3 has 13 residues. The CDR3 DNA reads as TGTGCCTGGAGATTCGGGGAGGGGTACGAGCAGTACTTC. It encodes CAWRFGEGYEQYF.

The chain uses TRBV5-1 and TRBJ2-7; D possibly corresponds to TRBD2 (8 bases). Germline CDR1 is SGHRS and CDR2 is YFSETQ. The CDR3 consists of 18 residues. V was shortened by 4 bases and J by 1 base, with 24 bases between the two germline ends. CDR3 DNA: TGCGCCAGCAGCCTGGGAGGGGGGGGACAGCGGGGGTCCTACGAGCAGTACTTC. Its translation: CASSLGGGGQRGSYEQYF.

V and J are TRBV2 and TRBJ1-2; D is unresolved. CDR3 length equals 16 residues. Trimming took off 3 bases at V and 4 bases at J, with 18 bases between the two ends. CDR1 is SNHLY and CDR2 is FYNNEI in the germline V gene. CDR3 sequence: CASSDRPLSRGYGYTF. The CDR3, as DNA: TGTGCCAGCAGTGACAGGCCCCTCTCCCGGGGCTATGGCTACACCTTC.

The rearrangement links TRBV30 to TRBJ2-2; 7 bases are a match to TRBD2. The V gene end was trimmed by 2 bases and the J gene end by 4 bases; junction bases not matched to a gene: 7. There are 15 residues in the CDR3. Germline V gene data show CDR1 as GTSNPN and CDR2 as SVGIG (reference sequence). DNA for the CDR3: TGTGCCTGGAGTCTAGGACTAGGTGTCACCGGGGAGCTGTTTTTT. This encodes CAWSLGLGVTGELFF.

The chain combines TRBV27 with TRBJ2-3; D may be TRBD2 (8 bases). The CDR3 sequence is 19 residues long. Germline lookup yields CDR1 MNHEY and CDR2 SMNVEV (reference sequence). V was cut by 0 bases and J by 7 bases, with 26 bases left in between. This CDR3 reads CASSLSSLYGTRGRYTQYF. The DNA of the CDR3 is TGTGCCAGCAGTTTATCGAGTTTATATGGGACTAGGGGGCGGTATACGCAGTATTTT.